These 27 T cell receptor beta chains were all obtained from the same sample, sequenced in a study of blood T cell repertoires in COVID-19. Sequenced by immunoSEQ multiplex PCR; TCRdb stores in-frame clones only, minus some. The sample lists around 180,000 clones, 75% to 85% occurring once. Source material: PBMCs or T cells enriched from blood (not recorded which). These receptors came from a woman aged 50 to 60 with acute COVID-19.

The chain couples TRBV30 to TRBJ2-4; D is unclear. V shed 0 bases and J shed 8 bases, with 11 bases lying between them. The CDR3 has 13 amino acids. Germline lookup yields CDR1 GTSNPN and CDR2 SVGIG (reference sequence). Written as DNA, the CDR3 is TGTGCCTGGAGTGTACCACTAAGGTACATTCAGTACTTC. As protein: CAWSVPLRYIQYF.

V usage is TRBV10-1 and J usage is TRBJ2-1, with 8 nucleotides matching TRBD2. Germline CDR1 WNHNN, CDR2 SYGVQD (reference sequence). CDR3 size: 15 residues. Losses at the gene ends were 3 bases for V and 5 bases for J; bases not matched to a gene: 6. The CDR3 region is CASSDRTSGHNEQFF. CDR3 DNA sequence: TGCGCCAGCAGTGATCGAACTAGCGGTCACAATGAGCAGTTCTTC.

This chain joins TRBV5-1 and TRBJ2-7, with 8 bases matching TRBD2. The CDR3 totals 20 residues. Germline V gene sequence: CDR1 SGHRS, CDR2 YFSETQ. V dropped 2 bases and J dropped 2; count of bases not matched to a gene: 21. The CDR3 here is CASSFPAAGGQAPITYEQYV. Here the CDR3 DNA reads TGCGCCAGCAGCTTCCCGGCCGCGGGGGGTCAGGCCCCGATCACCTACGAGCAGTACGTC.

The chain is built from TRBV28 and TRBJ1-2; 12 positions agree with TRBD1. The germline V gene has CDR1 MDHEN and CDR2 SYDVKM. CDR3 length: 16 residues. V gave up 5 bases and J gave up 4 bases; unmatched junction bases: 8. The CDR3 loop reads CASSSSGTGGAYGYTF. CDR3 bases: TGTGCCAGCAGTAGCTCCGGGACAGGGGGCGCCTATGGCTACACCTTC.

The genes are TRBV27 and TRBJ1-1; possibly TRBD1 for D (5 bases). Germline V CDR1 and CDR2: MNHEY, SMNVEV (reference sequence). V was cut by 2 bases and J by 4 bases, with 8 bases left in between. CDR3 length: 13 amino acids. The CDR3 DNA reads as TGTGCCAGCAGTTTACTTGACAGCACTGAAGCTTTCTTT. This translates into CASSLLDSTEAFF.

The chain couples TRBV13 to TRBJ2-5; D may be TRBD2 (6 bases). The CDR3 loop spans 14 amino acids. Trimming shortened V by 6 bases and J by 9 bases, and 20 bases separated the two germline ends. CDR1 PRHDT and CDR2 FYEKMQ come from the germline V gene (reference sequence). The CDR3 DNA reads TGTGCCAGCAGGAGAAAGGTCTCCAGCGGGCCCCAGTACTTC. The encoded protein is CASRRKVSSGPQYF.

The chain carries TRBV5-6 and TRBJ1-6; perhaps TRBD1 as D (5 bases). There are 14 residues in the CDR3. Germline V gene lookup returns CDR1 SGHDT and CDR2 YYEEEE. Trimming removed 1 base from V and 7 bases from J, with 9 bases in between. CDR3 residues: CASSLFAGNSPLHF. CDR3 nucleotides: TGTGCCAGCAGCTTGTTTGCAGGGAATTCACCCCTCCACTTT.

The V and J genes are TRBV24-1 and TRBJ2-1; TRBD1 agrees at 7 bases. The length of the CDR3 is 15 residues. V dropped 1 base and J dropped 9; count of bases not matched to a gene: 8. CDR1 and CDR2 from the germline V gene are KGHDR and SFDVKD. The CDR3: CATSDFGRGPGEQFF. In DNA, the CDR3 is TGTGCCACCAGTGATTTCGGTAGGGGGCCGGGTGAGCAGTTCTTC.

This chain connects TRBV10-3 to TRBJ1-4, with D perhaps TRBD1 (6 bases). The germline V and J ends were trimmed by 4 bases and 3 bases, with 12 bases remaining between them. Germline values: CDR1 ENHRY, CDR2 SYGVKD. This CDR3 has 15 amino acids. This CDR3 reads CAISAGGAANEKLFF. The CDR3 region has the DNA TGTGCCATCAGTGCGGGGGGCGCGGCTAATGAAAAACTGTTTTTT.

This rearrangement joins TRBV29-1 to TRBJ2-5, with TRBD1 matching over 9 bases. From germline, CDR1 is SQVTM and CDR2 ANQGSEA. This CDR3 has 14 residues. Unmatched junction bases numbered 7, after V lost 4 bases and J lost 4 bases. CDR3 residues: CSVARGTGTETQYF. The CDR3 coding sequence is TGCAGCGTTGCCCGAGGGACAGGGACAGAGACCCAGTACTTC.

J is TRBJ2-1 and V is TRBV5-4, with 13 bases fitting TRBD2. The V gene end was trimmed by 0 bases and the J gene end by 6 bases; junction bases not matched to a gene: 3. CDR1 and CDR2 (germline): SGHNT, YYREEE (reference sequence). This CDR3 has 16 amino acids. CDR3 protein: CASSLGGLAGFNEQFF. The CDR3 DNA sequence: TGTGCCAGCAGCTTGGGGGGACTAGCGGGGTTCAATGAGCAGTTCTTC.

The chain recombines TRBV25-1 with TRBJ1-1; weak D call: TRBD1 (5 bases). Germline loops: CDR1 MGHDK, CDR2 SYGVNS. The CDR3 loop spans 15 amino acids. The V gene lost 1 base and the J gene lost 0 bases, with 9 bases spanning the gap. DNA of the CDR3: TGTGCCAGCAGTGAATGGGCAGGGCTGAACACTGAAGCTTTCTTT. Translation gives CASSEWAGLNTEAFF.

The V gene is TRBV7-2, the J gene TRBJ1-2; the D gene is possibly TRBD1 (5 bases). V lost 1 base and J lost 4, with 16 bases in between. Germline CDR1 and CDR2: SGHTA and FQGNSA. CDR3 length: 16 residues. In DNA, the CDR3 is TGTGCCAGCAGCTTAGGCAGGGCTGAATTTACCTATGGCTACACCTTC. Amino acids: CASSLGRAEFTYGYTF.

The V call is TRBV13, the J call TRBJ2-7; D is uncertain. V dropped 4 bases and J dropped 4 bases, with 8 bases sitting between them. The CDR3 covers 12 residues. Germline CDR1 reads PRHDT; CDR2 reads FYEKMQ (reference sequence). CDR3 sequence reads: CASSSTEYEQYV. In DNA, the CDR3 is TGTGCCAGCAGCTCCACAGAATACGAGCAGTACGTC.

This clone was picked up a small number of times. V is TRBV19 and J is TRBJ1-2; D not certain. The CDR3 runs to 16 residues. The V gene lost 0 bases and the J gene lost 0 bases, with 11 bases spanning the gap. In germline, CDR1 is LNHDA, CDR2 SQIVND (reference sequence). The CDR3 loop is CASSIDLSLANYGYTF. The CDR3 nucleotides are TGTGCCAGTAGTATAGATCTGTCTCTAGCTAACTATGGCTACACCTTC.

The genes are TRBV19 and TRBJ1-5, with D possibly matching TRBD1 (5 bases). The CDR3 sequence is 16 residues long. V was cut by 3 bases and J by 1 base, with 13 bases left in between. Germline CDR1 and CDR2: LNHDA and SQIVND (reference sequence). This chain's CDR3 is CASSMLGRESNQPQHF. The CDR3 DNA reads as TGTGCCAGTAGTATGCTTGGCAGGGAAAGCAATCAGCCCCAGCATTTT.

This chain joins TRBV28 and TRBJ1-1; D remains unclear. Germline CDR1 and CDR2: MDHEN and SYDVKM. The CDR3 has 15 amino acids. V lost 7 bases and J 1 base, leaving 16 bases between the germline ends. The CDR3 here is CASTDYGEKNTEAFF. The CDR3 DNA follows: TGTGCCAGCACCGATTATGGGGAGAAGAACACTGAAGCTTTCTTT.

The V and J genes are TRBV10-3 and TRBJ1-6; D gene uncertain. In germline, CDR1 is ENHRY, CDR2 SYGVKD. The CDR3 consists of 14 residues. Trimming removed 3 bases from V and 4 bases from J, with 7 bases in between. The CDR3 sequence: CAISDQEYNSPLHF. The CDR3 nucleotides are TGTGCCATCAGTGATCAGGAATATAATTCACCCCTCCACTTT.

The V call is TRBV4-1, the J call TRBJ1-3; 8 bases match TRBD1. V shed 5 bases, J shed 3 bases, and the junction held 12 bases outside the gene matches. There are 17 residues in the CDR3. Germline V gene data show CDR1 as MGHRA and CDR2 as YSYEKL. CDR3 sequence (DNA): TGCGCCAGCAGCACCCGGACAGGGCGGAACCTTGGAAACACCATATATTTT. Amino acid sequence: CASSTRTGRNLGNTIYF.

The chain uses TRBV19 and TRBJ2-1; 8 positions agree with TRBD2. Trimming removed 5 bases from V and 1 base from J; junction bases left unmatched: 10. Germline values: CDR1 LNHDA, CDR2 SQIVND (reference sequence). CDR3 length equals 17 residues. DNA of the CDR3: TGTGCCAGTAGTCCCTCTGGACTAGCCGGGTCCTACAATGAGCAGTTCTTC. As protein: CASSPSGLAGSYNEQFF. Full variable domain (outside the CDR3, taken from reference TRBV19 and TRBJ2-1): DGGITQSPKYLFRKEGQNVTLSCEQNLNHDAMYWYRQDPGQGLRLIYYSQIVNDFQKGDIAEGYSVSREKKESFPLTVTSAQKNPTAFYLCASSPSGLAGSYNEQFFGPGTRLTVL.

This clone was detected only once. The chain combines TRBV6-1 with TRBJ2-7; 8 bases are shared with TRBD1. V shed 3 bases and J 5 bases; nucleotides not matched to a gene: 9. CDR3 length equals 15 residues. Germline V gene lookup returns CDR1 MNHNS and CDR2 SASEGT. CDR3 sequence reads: CASSDGRGPPHEQYV. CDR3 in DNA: TGTGCCAGCAGTGACGGCAGGGGGCCACCCCACGAGCAGTACGTC.

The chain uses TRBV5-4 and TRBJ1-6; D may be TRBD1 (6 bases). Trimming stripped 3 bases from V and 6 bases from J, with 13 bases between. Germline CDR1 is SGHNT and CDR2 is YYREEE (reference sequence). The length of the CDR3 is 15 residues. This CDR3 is CASSSRGGFNSPLHF. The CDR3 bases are TGTGCCAGCAGCTCGAGGGGGGGGTTTAATTCACCCCTCCACTTT.

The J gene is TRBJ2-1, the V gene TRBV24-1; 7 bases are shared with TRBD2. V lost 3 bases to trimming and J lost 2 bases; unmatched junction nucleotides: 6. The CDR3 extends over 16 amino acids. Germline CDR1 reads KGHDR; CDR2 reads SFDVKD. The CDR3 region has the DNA TGTGCCACCAGTGATCCCGTAGCGGGTACCTACAATGAGCAGTTCTTC. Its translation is CATSDPVAGTYNEQFF.

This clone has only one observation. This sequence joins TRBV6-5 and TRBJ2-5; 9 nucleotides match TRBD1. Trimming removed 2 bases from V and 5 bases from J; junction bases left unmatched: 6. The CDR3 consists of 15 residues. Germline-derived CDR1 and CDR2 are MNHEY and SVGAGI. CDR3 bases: TGTGCCAGCAGTTACCGGGACAGGGCGGTGGAGACCCAGTACTTC. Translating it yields CASSYRDRAVETQYF.

CDR3 residues: CASSQRTARFEAFF. CDR3 DNA sequence: TGTGCCAGCAGCCAAAGGACAGCCCGATTCGAAGCTTTCTTT. The V and J genes are TRBV3-1 (or the pseudogene TRBV3-2) and TRBJ1-1; D is perhaps TRBD1 (6 bases). The CDR3 has 14 amino acids. Trimming removed 2 bases at V and 8 bases at J, with 15 bases between. Germline assignment: CDR1 LGHDT and CDR2 YNNKEL (reference sequence).

CDR3 protein: CASSVSLGTQYF. CDR3 sequence (DNA): TGTGCCAGCAGCGTATCACTTGGGACCCAGTACTTC. This chain uses TRBV9 with TRBJ2-5, with no clear D. Trimming removed 1 base at V and 7 bases at J, with 8 bases between. Germline CDR1 and CDR2: SGDLS and YYNGEE. This CDR3 comprises 12 residues.

Written as DNA, the CDR3 is TGTGCCATCAGTGTGGGCGATGGCTACACCTTC. Translated, it gives CAISVGDGYTF. V usage is TRBV10-3 and J usage is TRBJ1-2, with unresolved D. The CDR3 is 11 residues long. V lost 4 bases, J lost 6 bases, and 6 bases lay in between. Germline CDR1 reads ENHRY; CDR2 reads SYGVKD.